Below, one T cell receptor beta chain is given with its context. The antigen is unknown. At one boundary the junction diverges from the germline segment, which might be a read error. The data were taken from a study of identical twins. General study results and limits: In cord blood, abundant beta clonotypes had fewer insertions; memory showed no trend. Out-of-frame alpha sequences common to twins exhibited a surplus of low generation probability.

Template switching (which added a universal primer site) was used, and cDNA carried unique molecular identifiers. TCRdb reanalysed the 5' RACE reads using MiXCR and keeps one entry per CDR3 protein. The sample holds hundreds of thousands of distinct CDR3 sequences; 9% to 15% are singletons and the top ten take 1.5% to 2%. Germline V gene sequence: CDR1 SEHNR, CDR2 FQNEAQ (reference sequence). The CDR3 has 15 amino acids. These same records also appear under a second study, on yellow fever vaccine responses in identical twins.

The chain joins TRBV7-9 to TRBJ2-5; D may be TRBD2 (5 bases). The source of this sequence is a woman younger than 35 in good health. The sequencing input was PBMCs. The chain's CDR3 is CASSLGPSHQETHYF. DNA of the CDR3: TGTGCCAGCAGCTTAGGACCTAGCCACCAAGAGACCCATTACTTC.